The source of this T cell receptor (beta chain) is a study of blood T cell repertoires in COVID-19. Method: immunoSEQ multiplex PCR; TCRdb's copy keeps in-frame clones and lacks some. The sample holds about 170,000 clones; around four fifths are singletons and the top ten take approximately 7.6%. Followed longitudinally, the Seattle patients had been enrolled during active infection. This clone was seen only a few times. This CDR3 has 15 amino acids. Germline assignment: CDR1 MDHEN and CDR2 SYDVKM. With 6 bases clipped from V and 5 bases from J, the junction kept 7 bases outside the gene matches. This clonotype was obtained from a woman aged 80 or older with COVID-19, enrolled during active disease. Sequenced material: peripheral blood. The chain recombines TRBV28 with TRBJ1-4; 9 nucleotides match TRBD1. The CDR3, as DNA: TGTGCCAGCAGCTTCCTGGACAGGGGCAATGAAAAACTGTTTTTT. Its translation: CASSFLDRGNEKLFF.